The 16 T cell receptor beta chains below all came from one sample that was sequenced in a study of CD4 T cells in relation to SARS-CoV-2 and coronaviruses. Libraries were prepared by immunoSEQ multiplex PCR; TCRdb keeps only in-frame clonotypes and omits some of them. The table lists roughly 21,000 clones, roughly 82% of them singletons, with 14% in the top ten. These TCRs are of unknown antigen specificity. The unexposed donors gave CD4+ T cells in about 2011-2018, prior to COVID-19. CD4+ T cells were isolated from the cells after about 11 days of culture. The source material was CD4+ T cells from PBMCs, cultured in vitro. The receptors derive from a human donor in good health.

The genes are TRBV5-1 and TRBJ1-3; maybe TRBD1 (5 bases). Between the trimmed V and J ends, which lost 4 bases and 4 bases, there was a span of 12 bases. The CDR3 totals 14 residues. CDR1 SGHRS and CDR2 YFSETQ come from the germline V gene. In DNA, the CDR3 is TGCGCCAGCAGCCCTCTGTCAGGGGGAAACACCATATATTTT. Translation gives CASSPLSGGNTIYF.

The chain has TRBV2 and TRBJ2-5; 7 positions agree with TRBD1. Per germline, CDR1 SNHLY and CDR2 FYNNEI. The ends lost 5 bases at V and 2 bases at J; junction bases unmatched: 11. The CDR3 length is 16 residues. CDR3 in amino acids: CASSQGHPGGQETQYF. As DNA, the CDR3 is TGTGCCAGCAGTCAGGGACACCCAGGGGGACAAGAGACCCAGTACTTC.

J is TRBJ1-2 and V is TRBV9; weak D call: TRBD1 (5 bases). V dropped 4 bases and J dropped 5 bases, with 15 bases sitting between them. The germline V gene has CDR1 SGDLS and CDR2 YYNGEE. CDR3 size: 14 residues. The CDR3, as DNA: TGTGCCAGCAGCTCGACGGGGGTCGGGTATGGCTACACCTTC. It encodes CASSSTGVGYGYTF.

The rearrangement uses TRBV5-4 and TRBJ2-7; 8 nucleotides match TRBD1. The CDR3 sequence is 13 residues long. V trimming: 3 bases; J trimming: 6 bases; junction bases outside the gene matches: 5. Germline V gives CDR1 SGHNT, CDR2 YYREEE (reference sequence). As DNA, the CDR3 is TGTGCCAGCAGCTCCCAGGGGGCAGGCGAGCAGTACTTC. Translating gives CASSSQGAGEQYF.

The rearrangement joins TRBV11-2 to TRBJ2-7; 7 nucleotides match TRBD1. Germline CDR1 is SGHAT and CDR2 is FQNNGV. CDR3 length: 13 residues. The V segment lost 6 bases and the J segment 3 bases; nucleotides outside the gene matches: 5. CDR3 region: CASRTTGFYEQYF. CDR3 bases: TGTGCCAGCAGAACGACAGGGTTCTACGAGCAGTACTTC.

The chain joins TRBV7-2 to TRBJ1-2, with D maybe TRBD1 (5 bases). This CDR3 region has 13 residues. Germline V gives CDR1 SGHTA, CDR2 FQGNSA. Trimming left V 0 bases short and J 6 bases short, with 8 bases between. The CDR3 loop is CASSLARADGYTF. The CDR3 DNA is TGTGCCAGCAGCTTAGCCAGGGCGGATGGCTACACCTTC.

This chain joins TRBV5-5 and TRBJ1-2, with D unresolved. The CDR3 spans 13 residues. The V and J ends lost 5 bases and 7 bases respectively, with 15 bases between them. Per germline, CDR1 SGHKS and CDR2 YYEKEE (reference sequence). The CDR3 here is CASSQALGSGYTF. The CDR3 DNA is TGTGCCAGCAGTCAGGCCCTTGGATCTGGCTACACCTTC.

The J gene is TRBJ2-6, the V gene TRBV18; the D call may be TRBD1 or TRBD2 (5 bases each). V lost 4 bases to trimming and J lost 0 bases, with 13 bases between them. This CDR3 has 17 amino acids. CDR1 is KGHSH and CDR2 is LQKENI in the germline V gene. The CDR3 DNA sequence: TGTGCCAGCTCACTCCGGGACGCTGGCTCTGGGGCCAACGTCCTGACTTTC. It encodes CASSLRDAGSGANVLTF.

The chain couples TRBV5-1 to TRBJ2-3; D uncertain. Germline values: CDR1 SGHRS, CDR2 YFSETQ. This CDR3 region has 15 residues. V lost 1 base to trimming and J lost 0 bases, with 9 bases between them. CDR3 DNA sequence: TGCGCCAGCAGCTTGTCTCACGCTAGCACAGATACGCAGTATTTT. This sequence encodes CASSLSHASTDTQYF.

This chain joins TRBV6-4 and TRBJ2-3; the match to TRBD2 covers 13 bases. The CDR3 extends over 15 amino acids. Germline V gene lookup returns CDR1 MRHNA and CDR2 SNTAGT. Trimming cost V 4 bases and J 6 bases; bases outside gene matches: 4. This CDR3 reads CASSALAGGPDTQYF. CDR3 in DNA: TGTGCCAGCAGTGCACTAGCGGGGGGGCCGGATACGCAGTATTTT.

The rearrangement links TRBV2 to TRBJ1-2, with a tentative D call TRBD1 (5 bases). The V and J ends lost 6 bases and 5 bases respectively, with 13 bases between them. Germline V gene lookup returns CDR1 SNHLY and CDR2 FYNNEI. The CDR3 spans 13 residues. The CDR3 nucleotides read TGTGCCAGCAGCCGGGACGGACGGTATGGCTACACCTTC. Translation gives CASSRDGRYGYTF. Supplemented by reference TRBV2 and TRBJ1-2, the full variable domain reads EPEVTQTPSHQVTQMGQEVILRCVPISNHLYFYWYRQILGQKVEFLVSFYNNEISEKSEIFDDQFSVERPDGSNFTLKIRSTKLEDSAMYFCASSRDGRYGYTFGSGTRLTVV.

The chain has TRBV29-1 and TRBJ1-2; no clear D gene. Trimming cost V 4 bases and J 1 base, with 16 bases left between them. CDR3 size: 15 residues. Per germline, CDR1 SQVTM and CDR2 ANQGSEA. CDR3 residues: CSVGRKDKINYGYTF. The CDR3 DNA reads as TGCAGCGTTGGGAGAAAGGATAAAATTAACTATGGCTACACCTTC.

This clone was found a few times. CDR3 amino acids: CASSFDTIQPQHF. CDR3 sequence (DNA): TGTGCCAGCAGTTTCGACACAATTCAGCCCCAGCATTTT. The genes are TRBV12-3 or TRBV12-4 and TRBJ1-5; D not certain. The CDR3 sequence is 13 residues long. Trimming left V 3 bases short and J 6 bases short, with 9 bases between.

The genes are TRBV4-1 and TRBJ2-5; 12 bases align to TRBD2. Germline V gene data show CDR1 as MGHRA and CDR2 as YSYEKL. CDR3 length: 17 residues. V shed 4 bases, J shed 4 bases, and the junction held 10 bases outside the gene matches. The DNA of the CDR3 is TGCGCCAGCAGCCGACAGACTAGCGGGAGAAGCGGAGAGACCCAGTACTTC. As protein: CASSRQTSGRSGETQYF.

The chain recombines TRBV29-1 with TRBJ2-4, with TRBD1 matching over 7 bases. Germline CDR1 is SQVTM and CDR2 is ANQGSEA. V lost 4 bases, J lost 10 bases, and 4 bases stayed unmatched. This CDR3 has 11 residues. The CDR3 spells CSVGGGGIQYF. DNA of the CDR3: TGCAGCGTTGGAGGGGGCGGGATTCAGTACTTC.

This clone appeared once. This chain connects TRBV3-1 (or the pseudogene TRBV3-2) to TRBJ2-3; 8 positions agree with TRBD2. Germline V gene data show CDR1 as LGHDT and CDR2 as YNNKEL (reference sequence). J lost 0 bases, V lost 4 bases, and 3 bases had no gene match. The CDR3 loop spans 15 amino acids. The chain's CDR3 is CASSLSGTSTDTQYF. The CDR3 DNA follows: TGTGCCAGCAGCCTTAGCGGGACTAGCACAGATACGCAGTATTTT.